This record covers a single T cell receptor beta chain. The sample originates from a study of shared clonotypes between healthy human individuals. Running of the assay took place at deep level. Method: immunoSEQ multiplex PCR; TCRdb's copy keeps in-frame clones and lacks some. The sample has roughly 770,000 clones; around 96% are singletons. Germline CDR1 reads MNHEY; CDR2 reads SVGAGI. The CDR3 length is 13 residues. After removal of 3 bases from V and 6 bases from J, the junction contained 1 base not matched to a gene. Only CD45RO-negative cells positively selected for CCR7 counted as naive CD8 cells, so terminally differentiated effector memory CD45RA+ cells were excluded.

This clonotype was obtained from a man aged 30 to 45 in good health. V and J are TRBV6-5 and TRBJ2-7; 11 bases match TRBD1. Material: naive CD8+ T cells sorted from blood. The CDR3 loop reads CASSYGTGGEQYF. CDR3 DNA: TGTGCCAGCAGTTATGGGACAGGGGGCGAGCAGTACTTC.